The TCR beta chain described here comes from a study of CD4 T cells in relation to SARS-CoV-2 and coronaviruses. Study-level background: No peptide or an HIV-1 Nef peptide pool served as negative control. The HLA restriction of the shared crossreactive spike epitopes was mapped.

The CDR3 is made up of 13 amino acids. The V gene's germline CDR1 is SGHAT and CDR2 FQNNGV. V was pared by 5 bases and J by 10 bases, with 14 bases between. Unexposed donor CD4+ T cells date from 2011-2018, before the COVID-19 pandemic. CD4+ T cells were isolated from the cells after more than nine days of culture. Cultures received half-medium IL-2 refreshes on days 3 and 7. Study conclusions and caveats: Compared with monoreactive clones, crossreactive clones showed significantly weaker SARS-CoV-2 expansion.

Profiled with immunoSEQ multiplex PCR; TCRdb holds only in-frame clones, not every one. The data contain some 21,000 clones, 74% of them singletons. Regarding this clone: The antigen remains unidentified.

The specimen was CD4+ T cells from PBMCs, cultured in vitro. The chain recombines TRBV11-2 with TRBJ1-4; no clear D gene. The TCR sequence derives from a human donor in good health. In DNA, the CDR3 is TGTGCCAGCAGCCGGGTCTCTTCGGGAAAACTGTTTTTT. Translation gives CASSRVSSGKLFF.